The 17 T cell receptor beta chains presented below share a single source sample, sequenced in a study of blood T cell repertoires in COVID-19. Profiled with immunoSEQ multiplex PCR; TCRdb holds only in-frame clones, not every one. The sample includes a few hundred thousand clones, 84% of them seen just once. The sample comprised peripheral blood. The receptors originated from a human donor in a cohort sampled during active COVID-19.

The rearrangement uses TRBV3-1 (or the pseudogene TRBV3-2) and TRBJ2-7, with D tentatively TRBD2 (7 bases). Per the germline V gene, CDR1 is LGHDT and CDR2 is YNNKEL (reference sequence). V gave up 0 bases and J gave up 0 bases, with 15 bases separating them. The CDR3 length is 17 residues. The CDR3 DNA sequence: TGTGCCAGCAGCCAAGATAGGGCGGGGGCGAGCTCCTACGAGCAGTACTTC. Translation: CASSQDRAGASSYEQYF.

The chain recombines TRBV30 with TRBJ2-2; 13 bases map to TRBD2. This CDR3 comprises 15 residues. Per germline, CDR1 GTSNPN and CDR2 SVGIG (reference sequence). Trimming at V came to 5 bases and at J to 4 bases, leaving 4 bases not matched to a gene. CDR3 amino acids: CAWDGLAGATGELFF. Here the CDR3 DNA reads TGTGCCTGGGACGGACTAGCGGGAGCCACCGGGGAGCTGTTTTTT.

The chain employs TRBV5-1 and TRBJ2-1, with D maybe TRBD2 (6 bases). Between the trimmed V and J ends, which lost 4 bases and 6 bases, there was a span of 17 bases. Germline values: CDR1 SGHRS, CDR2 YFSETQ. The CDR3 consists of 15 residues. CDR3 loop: CASSMVLAVGNEQFF. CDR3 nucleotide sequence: TGCGCCAGCAGCATGGTATTAGCGGTAGGCAATGAGCAGTTCTTC. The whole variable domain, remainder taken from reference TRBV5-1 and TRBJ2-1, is KAGVTQTPRYLIKTRGQQVTLSCSPISGHRSVSWYQQTPGQGLQFLFEYFSETQRNKGNFPGRFSGRQFSNSRSEMNVSTLELGDSALYLCASSMVLAVGNEQFFGPGTRLTVL.

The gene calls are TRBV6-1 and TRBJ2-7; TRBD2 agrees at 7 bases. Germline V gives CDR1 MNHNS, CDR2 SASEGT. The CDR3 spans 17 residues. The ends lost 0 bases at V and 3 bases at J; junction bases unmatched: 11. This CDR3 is CASSEALQGGSHYEQYF. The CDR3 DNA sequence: TGTGCCAGCAGTGAAGCGCTTCAGGGCGGGAGCCACTACGAGCAGTACTTC.

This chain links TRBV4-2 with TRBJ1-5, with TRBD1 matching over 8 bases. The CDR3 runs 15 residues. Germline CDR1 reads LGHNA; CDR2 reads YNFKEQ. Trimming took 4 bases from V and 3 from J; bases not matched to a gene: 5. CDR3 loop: CASSPQGALNQPQHF. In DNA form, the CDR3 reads TGTGCCAGCAGCCCCCAGGGGGCCCTCAATCAGCCCCAGCATTTT.

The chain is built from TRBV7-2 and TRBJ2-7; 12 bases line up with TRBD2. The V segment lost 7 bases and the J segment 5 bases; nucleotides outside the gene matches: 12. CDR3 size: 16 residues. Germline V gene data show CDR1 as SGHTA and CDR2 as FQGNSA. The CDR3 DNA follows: TGTGCCAGCACCCCCTCTAGCGGGAGGGCCTACGACGAGCAGTACTTC. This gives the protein CASTPSSGRAYDEQYF.

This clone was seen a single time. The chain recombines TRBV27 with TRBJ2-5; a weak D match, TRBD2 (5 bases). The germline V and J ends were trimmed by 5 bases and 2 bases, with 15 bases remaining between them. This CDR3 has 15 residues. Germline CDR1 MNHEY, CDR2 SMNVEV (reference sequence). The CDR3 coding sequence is TGTGCCAGCAGTCTCCGGGAACGGATACAAGAGACCCAGTACTTC. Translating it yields CASSLRERIQETQYF.

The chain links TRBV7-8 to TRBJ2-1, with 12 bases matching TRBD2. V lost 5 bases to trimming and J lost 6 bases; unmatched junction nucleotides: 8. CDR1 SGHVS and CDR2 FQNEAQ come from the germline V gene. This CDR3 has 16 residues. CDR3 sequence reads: CASSKYLAGGPNEQFF. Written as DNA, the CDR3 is TGTGCCAGCAGCAAGTATCTAGCGGGAGGGCCCAATGAGCAGTTCTTC.

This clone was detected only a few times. CDR3 amino acids: CAISESGQGRTEAFF. CDR3 coding DNA: TGTGCCATCAGTGAGTCGGGGCAGGGTCGGACTGAAGCTTTCTTT. The J gene is TRBJ1-1, the V gene TRBV10-3; weak D call: TRBD1 (5 bases). The germline V and J ends were trimmed by 0 bases and 5 bases, with 13 bases remaining between them. Looked up from germline, CDR1 is ENHRY and CDR2 is SYGVKD. This CDR3 comprises 15 residues.

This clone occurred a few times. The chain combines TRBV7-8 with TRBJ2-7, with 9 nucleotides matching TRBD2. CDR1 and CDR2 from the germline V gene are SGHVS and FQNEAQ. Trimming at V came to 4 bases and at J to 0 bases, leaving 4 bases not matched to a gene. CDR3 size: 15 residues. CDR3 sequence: CASSYTAGGSYEQYF. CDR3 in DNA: TGTGCCAGCAGCTACACAGCGGGAGGCTCCTACGAGCAGTACTTC.

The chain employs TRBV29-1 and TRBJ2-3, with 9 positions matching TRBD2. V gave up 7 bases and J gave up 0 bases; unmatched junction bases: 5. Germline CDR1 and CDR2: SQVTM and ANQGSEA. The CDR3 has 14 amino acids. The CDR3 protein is CSAEREVSTDTQYF. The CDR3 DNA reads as TGCAGCGCCGAGCGGGAGGTTAGCACAGATACGCAGTATTTT.

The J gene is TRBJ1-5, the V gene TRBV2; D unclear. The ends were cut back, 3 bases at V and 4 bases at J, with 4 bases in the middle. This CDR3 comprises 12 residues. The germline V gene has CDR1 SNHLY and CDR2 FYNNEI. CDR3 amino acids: CASSESNQPQHF. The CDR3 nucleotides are TGTGCCAGCAGTGAGTCGAATCAGCCCCAGCATTTT.

CDR3 residues: CASSKSTGYNEQFF. CDR3 DNA: TGTGCCAGCAGCAAATCCACCGGGTACAATGAGCAGTTCTTC. The chain joins TRBV11-2 to TRBJ2-1; D gene ambiguous. Looked up from germline, CDR1 is SGHAT and CDR2 is FQNNGV. The V and J ends lost 5 bases and 4 bases respectively, with 12 bases between them. The CDR3 loop spans 14 amino acids.

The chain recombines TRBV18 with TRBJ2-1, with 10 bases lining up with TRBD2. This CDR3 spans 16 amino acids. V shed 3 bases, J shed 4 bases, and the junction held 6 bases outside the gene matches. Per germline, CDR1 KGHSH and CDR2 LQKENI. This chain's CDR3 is CASSPRTSGSYNEQFF. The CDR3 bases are TGTGCCAGCTCACCGAGGACTAGCGGATCATACAATGAGCAGTTCTTC.

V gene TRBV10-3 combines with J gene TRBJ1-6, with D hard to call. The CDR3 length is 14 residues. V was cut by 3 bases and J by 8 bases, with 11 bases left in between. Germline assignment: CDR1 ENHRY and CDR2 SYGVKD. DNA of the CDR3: TGTGCCATCAGTGAACGGGAACTTGATTCACCCCTCCACTTT. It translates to CAISERELDSPLHF.

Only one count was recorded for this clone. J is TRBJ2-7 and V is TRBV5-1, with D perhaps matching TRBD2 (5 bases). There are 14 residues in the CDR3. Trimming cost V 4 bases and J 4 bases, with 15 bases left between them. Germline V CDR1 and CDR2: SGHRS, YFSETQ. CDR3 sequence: CASSPAAGNYEQYF. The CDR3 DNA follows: TGCGCCAGCAGCCCCGCGGCGGGCAATTACGAGCAGTACTTC. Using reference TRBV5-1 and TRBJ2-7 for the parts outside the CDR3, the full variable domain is KAGVTQTPRYLIKTRGQQVTLSCSPISGHRSVSWYQQTPGQGLQFLFEYFSETQRNKGNFPGRFSGRQFSNSRSEMNVSTLELGDSALYLCASSPAAGNYEQYFGPGTRLTVT.

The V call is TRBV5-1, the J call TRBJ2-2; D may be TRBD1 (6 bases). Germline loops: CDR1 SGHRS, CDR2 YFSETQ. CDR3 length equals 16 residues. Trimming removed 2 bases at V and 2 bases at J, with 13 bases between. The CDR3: CASSFSQGTNTGELFF. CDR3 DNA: TGCGCCAGCAGCTTTTCGCAGGGGACAAACACCGGGGAGCTGTTTTTT.